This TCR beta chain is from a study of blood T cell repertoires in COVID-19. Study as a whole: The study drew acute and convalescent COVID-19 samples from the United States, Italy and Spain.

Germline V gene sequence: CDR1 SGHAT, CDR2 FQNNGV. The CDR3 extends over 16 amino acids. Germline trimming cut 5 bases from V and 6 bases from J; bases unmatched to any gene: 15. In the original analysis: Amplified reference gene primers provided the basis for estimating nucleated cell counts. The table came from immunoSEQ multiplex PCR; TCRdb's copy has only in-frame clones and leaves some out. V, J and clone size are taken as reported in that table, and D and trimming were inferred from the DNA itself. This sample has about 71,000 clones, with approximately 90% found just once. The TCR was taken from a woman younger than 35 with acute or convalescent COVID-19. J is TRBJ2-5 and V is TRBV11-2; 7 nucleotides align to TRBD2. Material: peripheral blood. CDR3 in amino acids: CASSQKGRETLKTQYF. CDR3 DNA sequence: TGTGCCAGCAGCCAAAAAGGGCGGGAGACGCTGAAGACCCAGTACTTC.